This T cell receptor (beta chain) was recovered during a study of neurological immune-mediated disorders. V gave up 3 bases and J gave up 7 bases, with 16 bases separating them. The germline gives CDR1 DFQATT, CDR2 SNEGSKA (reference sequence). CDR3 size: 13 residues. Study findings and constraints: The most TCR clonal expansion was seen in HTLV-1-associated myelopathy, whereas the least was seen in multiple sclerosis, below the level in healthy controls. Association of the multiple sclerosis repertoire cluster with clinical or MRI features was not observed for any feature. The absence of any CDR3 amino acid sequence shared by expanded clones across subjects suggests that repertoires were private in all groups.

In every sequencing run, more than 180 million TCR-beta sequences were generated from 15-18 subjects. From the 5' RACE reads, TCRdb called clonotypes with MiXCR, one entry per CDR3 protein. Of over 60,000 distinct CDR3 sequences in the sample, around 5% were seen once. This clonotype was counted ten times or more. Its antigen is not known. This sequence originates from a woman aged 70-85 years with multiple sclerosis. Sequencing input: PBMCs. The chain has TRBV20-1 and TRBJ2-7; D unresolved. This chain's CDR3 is CSASGASGREQYF. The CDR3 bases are TGCAGTGCTAGCGGCGCCTCCGGACGGGAGCAGTACTTC.